This record concerns one TCR beta chain sequence. No antigen is known for it. This specimen comes from a study of cytomegalovirus exposure and HLA in healthy donors. Study-wide findings and caveats: CMV serostatus alone was available as immune exposure information.

The junction had 9 bases not matched to a gene; V was cut back by 4 bases and J by 7 bases. The CDR3 runs 16 residues. CDR1 SGHRS and CDR2 YFSETQ come from the germline V gene. PCR involved 60 Vbeta and 13 Jbeta primers. TCRdb's table, derived via immunoSEQ multiplex PCR, lists solely in-frame clones and lacks some. The data show around 190,000 clones, roughly 80% seen once. This TCR was recovered from a man between 60 and 75 years old in good health and CMV-seronegative. The sequenced sample consisted of PBMCs. The chain carries TRBV5-1 and TRBJ1-4, with 11 nucleotides matching TRBD1. The CDR3 nucleotides are TGCGCCAGCAGCCCATCAACCGGGACAGGGGGTGAAAAACTGTTTTTT. Amino acid sequence: CASSPSTGTGGEKLFF. Full variable domain (remainder filled in from reference TRBV5-1 and TRBJ1-4): KAGVTQTPRYLIKTRGQQVTLSCSPISGHRSVSWYQQTPGQGLQFLFEYFSETQRNKGNFPGRFSGRQFSNSRSEMNVSTLELGDSALYLCASSPSTGTGGEKLFFGSGTQLSVL.